This T cell receptor beta chain was sequenced during a study of T cells in Graves' hyperthyroidism and ophthalmopathy. Study-wide background: Blood was drawn when the patient was first diagnosed and still untreated.

This clonotype was counted ten times or more. Its antigen remains unidentified. Study results and caveats: Ophthalmopathy prediction by the model preceded onset by a median roughly 6 months.

The CDR3 regions of TCR beta were amplified from RNA transcripts. HTBI primers drove first-round RT-PCR of the TCR CDR3. TCRdb recomputed calls from the multiplex PCR reads with MiXCR, one row per CDR3 protein. Of around 340,000 distinct CDR3 sequences listed, around 14% are singletons. Uncontrolled infection, other autoimmune disease, pregnancy and lactation each barred patients from inclusion. Germline-derived CDR1 and CDR2 are SGHRS and YFSETQ. This CDR3 contains 14 residues. Trimming removed 0 bases from V and 2 bases from J, with 7 bases in between. V gene TRBV5-1 combines with J gene TRBJ2-3; no clear D. The TCR comes from a woman under 40 with Graves' hyperthyroidism. Sequencing was performed on blood. The CDR3 sequence is CASSLGTNTDTQYF. CDR3 bases: TGCGCCAGCAGCTTGGGGACCAACACAGATACGCAGTATTTT.